One sample yielded the 18 T cell receptor beta chains listed below, sequenced in a study of shared clonotypes between healthy human individuals. Sequencing was performed with immunoSEQ multiplex PCR; in TCRdb, only in-frame clones are kept and a portion is missing. The sample shows about 560,000 clones, around 78% of them seen only once. Sequencing used PBMCs. The receptor set was obtained from a woman aged 40 to 49 in good health. Some clones in this sample may be carry-over from other donors' samples.

A remark on this clone: Distinct nucleotide sequences in the sample also encode this CDR3. The chain couples TRBV7-9 to TRBJ2-3, with D tentatively TRBD2 (6 bases). Germline V gives CDR1 SEHNR, CDR2 FQNEAQ (reference sequence). CDR3 length: 14 amino acids. The germline V and J ends were trimmed by 0 bases and 4 bases, with 8 bases remaining between them. The chain's CDR3 is CASSLAGGADTQYF. The CDR3, as DNA: TGTGCCAGCAGCTTAGCGGGAGGCGCAGATACGCAGTATTTT.

The V and J genes are TRBV5-1 and TRBJ1-4, with unresolved D. CDR1 and CDR2 (germline): SGHRS, YFSETQ. The CDR3 runs to 15 residues. Trimming left V 4 bases short and J 4 bases short, with 14 bases between. CDR3 in DNA: TGCGCCAGCAGCCCCTCACAAGGGCTTAATGAAAAACTGTTTTTT. Protein: CASSPSQGLNEKLFF.

The chain carries TRBV10-3 and TRBJ1-3, with a possible D match to TRBD1 (5 bases). Between the trimmed V and J ends, which lost 0 bases and 4 bases, there was a span of 10 bases. The germline V gene has CDR1 ENHRY and CDR2 SYGVKD. The CDR3 totals 15 residues. The CDR3 reads CAISESWGDGNTIYF. DNA of the CDR3: TGTGCCATCAGTGAGTCCTGGGGCGACGGAAACACCATATATTTT.

This chain uses TRBV7-9 with TRBJ2-5; D not resolved. The J call could be wrong; TRBJ2-7 is a better fit for the DNA end. The CDR3 extends over 14 amino acids. Germline assignment: CDR1 SEHNR and CDR2 FQNEAQ (reference sequence). CDR3 nucleotide sequence: TGTGCCAGCAGCTTAGACGCTTGGTCCTACGAGCAGTACTTC. As protein: CASSLDAWSYEQYF.

J is TRBJ1-2 and V is TRBV6-5, with D maybe TRBD1 (5 bases). CDR1 is MNHEY, CDR2 SVGAGI, per germline. V was cut by 3 bases and J by 5 bases, with 16 bases left in between. The CDR3 consists of 15 residues. The CDR3: CASSYQEGPGYGYTF. CDR3 DNA sequence: TGTGCCAGCAGTTATCAAGAGGGGCCGGGGTATGGCTACACCTTC.

The chain employs TRBV21-1 and TRBJ1-4. TRBV21-1 is annotated as a pseudogene. The CDR3 has 17 residues. The DNA for the CDR3 is TGTGCCAGCAGCAATTGCGACTCAGGTGACACTAATGAAAAACTGTTTTTT. Protein: CASSNCDSGDTNEKLFF.

This chain connects TRBV5-1 to TRBJ1-5, with a weak D call TRBD1 (6 bases). CDR3 length: 14 residues. V shed 4 bases and J shed 5 bases, with 13 bases lying between them. Germline V gene sequence: CDR1 SGHRS, CDR2 YFSETQ. CDR3 loop: CASSLQGGHQPQHF. The CDR3 DNA is TGCGCCAGCAGCCTACAGGGAGGGCATCAGCCCCAGCATTTT. Full variable domain (outside the CDR3, taken from reference TRBV5-1 and TRBJ1-5): KAGVTQTPRYLIKTRGQQVTLSCSPISGHRSVSWYQQTPGQGLQFLFEYFSETQRNKGNFPGRFSGRQFSNSRSEMNVSTLELGDSALYLCASSLQGGHQPQHFGDGTRLSIL.

The chain has TRBV5-1 and TRBJ1-4; D is uncertain. Trimming cost V 1 base and J 5 bases, with 6 bases left between them. The CDR3 consists of 13 residues. In germline, CDR1 is SGHRS, CDR2 YFSETQ. The CDR3 here is CASSLSPNEKLFF. CDR3 DNA: TGCGCCAGCAGCTTGTCCCCGAATGAAAAACTGTTTTTT. The full variable domain, completed using reference TRBV5-1 and TRBJ1-4, is KAGVTQTPRYLIKTRGQQVTLSCSPISGHRSVSWYQQTPGQGLQFLFEYFSETQRNKGNFPGRFSGRQFSNSRSEMNVSTLELGDSALYLCASSLSPNEKLFFGSGTQLSVL.

The rearrangement joins TRBV5-1 to TRBJ2-2, with a tentative D call TRBD1 (5 bases). Deletions cut 1 base from V and 4 bases from J, with 11 bases between. Germline values: CDR1 SGHRS, CDR2 YFSETQ. This CDR3 has 15 residues. CDR3 bases: TGCGCCAGCAGCTTGTTTCAGGGTGGCACCGGGGAGCTGTTTTTT. Encoded protein: CASSLFQGGTGELFF.

The chain joins TRBV5-1 to TRBJ2-7; 11 bases are a match to TRBD2. CDR1 is SGHRS and CDR2 is YFSETQ in the germline V gene. The CDR3 is 15 amino acids. V lost 1 base to trimming and J lost 5 bases; unmatched junction nucleotides: 5. In nucleotides, the CDR3 is TGCGCCAGCAGCTTGACTAGCGGGAGAGGTAACGAGCAGTACTTC. Its translation is CASSLTSGRGNEQYF.

This sequence joins TRBV23-1 and TRBJ1-5; tentatively, D is TRBD1 (6 bases). TRBV23-1 belongs to the ORF category, with a function that is uncertain. Trimming removed 3 bases from V and 5 bases from J, with 14 bases in between. The CDR3 runs to 15 residues. CDR3 coding DNA: TGCGCCAGCAGTCACCTCTCAGGGGAGGATCAGCCCCAGCATTTT. Translated, it gives CASSHLSGEDQPQHF.

Regarding this clone: Different DNA sequences within this sample yield the same CDR3. The rearrangement joins TRBV5-1 to TRBJ2-7; 9 nucleotides align to TRBD1. Germline V lookup: CDR1 SGHRS, CDR2 YFSETQ. This CDR3 comprises 14 residues. V shed 4 bases and J 3 bases; nucleotides not matched to a gene: 5. DNA for the CDR3: TGCGCCAGCAGCCTCGGACAGGGGTACTACGAGCAGTACTTC. Protein product: CASSLGQGYYEQYF.

The DNA for the CDR3 is TGTGCCAGCAGCGTCAAGGGGGCGGACGGCACTGAAGCTTTCTTT. It specifies CASSVKGADGTEAFF. This rearrangement joins TRBV9 to TRBJ1-1, with 7 nucleotides matching TRBD1. V was clipped by 2 bases and J by 4 bases; unmatched bases: 8. The CDR3 consists of 15 residues. Per the germline V gene, CDR1 is SGDLS and CDR2 is YYNGEE.

The table lists this clone with a few counts. The chain uses TRBV4-3 and TRBJ2-7; 12 nucleotides align to TRBD1. V was clipped by 5 bases and J by 5 bases; unmatched bases: 10. The CDR3 contains 16 residues. In germline, CDR1 is LGHNA, CDR2 YSLEER. The CDR3 loop reads CASSINLGTGGDEQYF. The CDR3 region has the DNA TGCGCCAGCAGCATCAACTTGGGGACAGGGGGCGACGAGCAGTACTTC.

This rearrangement joins TRBV28 to TRBJ2-7; TRBD2 matches 10 bases. V was pared by 2 bases and J by 11 bases, with 9 bases of the junction left unmatched. Germline V CDR1 and CDR2: MDHEN, SYDVKM. The CDR3 has 14 residues. The CDR3: CASSLSRTSGGEYF. CDR3 bases: TGTGCCAGCAGTTTAAGTAGGACTAGCGGAGGGGAGTACTTC.

The J gene is TRBJ2-3, the V gene TRBV28; D is uncertain. Trimming took 8 bases from V and 0 from J, leaving 6 bases between them. The CDR3 is made up of 12 amino acids. Germline V gene lookup returns CDR1 MDHEN and CDR2 SYDVKM. The CDR3 DNA sequence: TGTGCCAGCGACTCTAGCACAGATACGCAGTATTTT. Translated: CASDSSTDTQYF.

This clone was detected a few times. CDR3 DNA: TGTGCCAGCAGCTCAACAGCCGGGACAGGGGGCCAATTTGGAAACACCATATATTTT. This gives the protein CASSSTAGTGGQFGNTIYF. The chain carries TRBV7-9 and TRBJ1-3; 12 bases are a match to TRBD1. The CDR3 has 19 residues. Germline CDR1 and CDR2: SEHNR and FQNEAQ (reference sequence). Losses at the gene ends were 4 bases for V and 3 bases for J; bases not matched to a gene: 13.

The chain has TRBV19 and TRBJ2-1; the D gene is possibly TRBD1 (5 bases). With 5 bases removed from V and 9 bases from J, the gap between germline ends came to 23 bases. The CDR3 totals 16 residues. Germline-derived CDR1 and CDR2 are LNHDA and SQIVND (reference sequence). CDR3 residues: CASSPGHTLYNFEQFF. Here the CDR3 DNA reads TGTGCCAGTAGTCCCGGACATACCCTCTACAACTTTGAGCAGTTCTTC. Full variable domain (remainder filled in from reference TRBV19 and TRBJ2-1): DGGITQSPKYLFRKEGQNVTLSCEQNLNHDAMYWYRQDPGQGLRLIYYSQIVNDFQKGDIAEGYSVSREKKESFPLTVTSAQKNPTAFYLCASSPGHTLYNFEQFFGPGTRLTVL.